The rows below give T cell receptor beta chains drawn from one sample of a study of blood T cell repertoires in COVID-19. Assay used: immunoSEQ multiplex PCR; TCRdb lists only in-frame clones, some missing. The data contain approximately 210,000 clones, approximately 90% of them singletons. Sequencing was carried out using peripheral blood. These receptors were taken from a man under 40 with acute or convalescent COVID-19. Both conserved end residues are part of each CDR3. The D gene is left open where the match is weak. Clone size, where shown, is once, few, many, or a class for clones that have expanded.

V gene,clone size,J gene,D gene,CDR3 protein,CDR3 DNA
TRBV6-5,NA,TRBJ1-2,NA,CASSSWGLGYGYTF,TGTGCCAGCAGTTCATGGGGCCTGGGCTATGGCTACACCTTC
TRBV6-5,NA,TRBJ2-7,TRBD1,CASSSPRTGGSYEQYF,TGTGCCAGCAGTTCGCCAAGGACAGGGGGTTCCTACGAGCAGTACTTC
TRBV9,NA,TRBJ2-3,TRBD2,CASSVVWTRGDTQYF,TGTGCCAGCAGCGTAGTCTGGACTAGGGGAGATACGCAGTATTTT
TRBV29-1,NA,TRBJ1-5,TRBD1,CSAQGGSNQPQHF,TGCAGCGCTCAGGGGGGAAGCAATCAGCCCCAGCATTTT
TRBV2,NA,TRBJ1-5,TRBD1,CASRTGGQNQPQHF,TGTGCCAGCAGAACAGGGGGCCAAAATCAGCCCCAGCATTTT
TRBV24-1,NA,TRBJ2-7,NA,CATERGFGYTYEQYF,TGTGCCACCGAACGAGGGTTTGGGTATACCTACGAGCAGTACTTC
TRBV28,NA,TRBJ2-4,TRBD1,CASVTRDSDNGPLKNIQYF,TGTGCCAGCGTAACCCGGGACAGCGATAACGGGCCTCTCAAAAACATTCAGTACTTC
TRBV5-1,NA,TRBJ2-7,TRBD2,CASSSGTSGYEQYF,TGCGCCAGCAGTTCCGGGACTAGCGGATACGAGCAGTACTTC
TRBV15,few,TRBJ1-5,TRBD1,CATSSRQGGQPQHF,TGTGCCACCAGCAGTCGACAGGGGGGTCAGCCCCAGCATTTT
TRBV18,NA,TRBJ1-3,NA,CASSPQGPYSGNTIYF,TGTGCCAGCTCACCACAGGGGCCCTACTCTGGAAACACCATATATTTT
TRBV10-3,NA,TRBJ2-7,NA,CAISEAFGEQYF,TGTGCCATCAGTGAAGCCTTCGGGGAGCAGTACTTC